This T cell receptor beta chain was captured by sequencing in a study of early T cells in non-severe SARS-CoV-2 infection. This clonotype was counted only a few times. No antigen is known for it. The CDR3 extends over 15 amino acids. The V and J ends lost 7 bases and 2 bases, in that order; junction bases with no gene match: 10. Per the germline V gene, CDR1 is SQVTM and CDR2 is ANQGSEA. TCRdb independently ran MiXCR on the 5' RACE reads; one entry per CDR3 protein. The sample consists of 100,000 to 150,000 distinct CDR3 sequences, about 15% of them appearing once. Study-level findings and limits: VDJdb matching, biased toward anti-spike CD8 responses, missed private and CD4 specificities.

Sequenced: whole blood. V gene TRBV29-1 combines with J gene TRBJ2-5; 10 bases fit TRBD2. The TCR sequence derives from an adult who was a healthcare worker with PCR-confirmed SARS-CoV-2 infection or an uninfected control (not recorded which). CDR3 amino acids: CSGQGTSDGQETQYF. For the CDR3, the DNA is TGCAGCGGCCAGGGGACTAGCGATGGGCAAGAGACCCAGTACTTC.